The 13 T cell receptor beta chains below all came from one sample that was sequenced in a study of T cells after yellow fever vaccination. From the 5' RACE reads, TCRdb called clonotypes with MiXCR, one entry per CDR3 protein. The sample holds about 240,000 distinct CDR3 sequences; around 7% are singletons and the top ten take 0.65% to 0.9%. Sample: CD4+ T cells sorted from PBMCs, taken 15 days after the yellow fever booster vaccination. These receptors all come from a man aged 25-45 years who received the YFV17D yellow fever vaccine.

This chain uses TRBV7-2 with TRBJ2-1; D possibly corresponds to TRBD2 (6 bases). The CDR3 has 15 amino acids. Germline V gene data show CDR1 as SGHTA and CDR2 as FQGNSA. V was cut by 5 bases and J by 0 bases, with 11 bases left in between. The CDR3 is CASSTGSGSYNEQFF. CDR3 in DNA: TGTGCCAGCAGCACCGGGAGTGGCTCCTACAATGAGCAGTTCTTC.

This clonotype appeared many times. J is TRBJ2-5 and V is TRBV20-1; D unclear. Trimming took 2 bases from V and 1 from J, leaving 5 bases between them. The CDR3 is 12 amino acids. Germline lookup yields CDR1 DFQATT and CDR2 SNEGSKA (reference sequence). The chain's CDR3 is CSARPSQETQYF. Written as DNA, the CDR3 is TGCAGTGCTAGACCTTCCCAAGAGACCCAGTACTTC.

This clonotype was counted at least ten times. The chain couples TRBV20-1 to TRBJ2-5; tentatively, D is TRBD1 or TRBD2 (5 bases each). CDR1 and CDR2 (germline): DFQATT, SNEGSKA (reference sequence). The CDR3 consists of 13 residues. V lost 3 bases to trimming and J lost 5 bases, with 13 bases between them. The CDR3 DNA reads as TGCAGTGCTAGGCGAGGGGTGTGGGAGACCCAGTACTTC. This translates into CSARRGVWETQYF.

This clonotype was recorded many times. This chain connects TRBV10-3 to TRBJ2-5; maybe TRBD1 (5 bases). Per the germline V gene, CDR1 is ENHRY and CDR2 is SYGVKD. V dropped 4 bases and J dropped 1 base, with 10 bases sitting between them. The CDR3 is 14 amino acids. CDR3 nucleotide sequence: TGTGCCATCAGTGGACAGAGCTCCCAAGAGACCCAGTACTTC. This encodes CAISGQSSQETQYF.

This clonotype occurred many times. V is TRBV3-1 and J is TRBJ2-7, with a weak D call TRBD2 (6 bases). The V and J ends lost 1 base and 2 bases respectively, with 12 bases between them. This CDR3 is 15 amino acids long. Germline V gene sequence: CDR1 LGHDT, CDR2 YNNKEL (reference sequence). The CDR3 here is CASSQGVEGTYEQYF. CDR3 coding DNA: TGTGCCAGCAGCCAAGGAGTGGAGGGTACCTACGAGCAGTACTTC.

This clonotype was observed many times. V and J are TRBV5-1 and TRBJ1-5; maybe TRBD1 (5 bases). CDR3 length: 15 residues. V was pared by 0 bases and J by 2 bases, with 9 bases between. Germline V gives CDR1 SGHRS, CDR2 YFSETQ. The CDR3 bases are TGCGCCAGCAGCTTGGGAGGGGCAGGCAATCAGCCCCAGCATTTT. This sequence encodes CASSLGGAGNQPQHF.

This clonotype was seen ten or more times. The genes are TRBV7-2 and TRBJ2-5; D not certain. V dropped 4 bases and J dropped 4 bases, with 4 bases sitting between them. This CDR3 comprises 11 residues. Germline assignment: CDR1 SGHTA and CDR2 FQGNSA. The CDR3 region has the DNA TGTGCCAGCAGCTCGTTAGAGACCCAGTACTTC. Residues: CASSSLETQYF.

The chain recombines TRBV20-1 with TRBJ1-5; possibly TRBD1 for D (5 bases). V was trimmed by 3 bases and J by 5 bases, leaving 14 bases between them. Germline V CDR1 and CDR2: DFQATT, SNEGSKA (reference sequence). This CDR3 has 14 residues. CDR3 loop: CSASWVGLDQPQHF. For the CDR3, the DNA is TGCAGTGCTAGCTGGGTGGGACTCGATCAGCCCCAGCATTTT.

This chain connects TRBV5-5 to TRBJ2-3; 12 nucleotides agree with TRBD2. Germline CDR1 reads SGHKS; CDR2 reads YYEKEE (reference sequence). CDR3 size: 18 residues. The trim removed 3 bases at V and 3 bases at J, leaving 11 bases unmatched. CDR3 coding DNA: TGTGCCAGCAGCTCCTGGTCGGCTAGCGGGAGGGTTACAGATACGCAGTATTTT. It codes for CASSSWSASGRVTDTQYF.

The CDR3 loop reads CSAREGQQLAGRHEQYF. CDR3 coding DNA: TGCAGTGCCCGGGAGGGACAGCAACTAGCGGGACGCCACGAGCAGTACTTC. The V call is TRBV20-1, the J call TRBJ2-7; 10 bases are a match to TRBD2. Germline CDR1 is DFQATT and CDR2 is SNEGSKA (reference sequence). The V gene end was trimmed by 6 bases and the J gene end by 5 bases; junction bases not matched to a gene: 19. The CDR3 covers 17 residues.

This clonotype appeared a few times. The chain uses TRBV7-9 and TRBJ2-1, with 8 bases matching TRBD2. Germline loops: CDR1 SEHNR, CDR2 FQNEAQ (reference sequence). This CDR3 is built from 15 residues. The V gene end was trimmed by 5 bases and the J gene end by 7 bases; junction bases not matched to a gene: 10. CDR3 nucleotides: TGTGCCAGCAGCAATAGCGGGACTGGGCAGAATGAGCAGTTCTTC. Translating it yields CASSNSGTGQNEQFF.

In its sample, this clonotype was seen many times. The CDR3 DNA reads TGTGCCAGTAGTTACACAGGGAACACTGAAGCTTTCTTT. Its translation is CASSYTGNTEAFF. This rearrangement joins TRBV19 to TRBJ1-1; possibly TRBD1 for D (5 bases). The CDR3 spans 13 residues. V lost 5 bases and J 1 base, leaving 8 bases between the germline ends. Germline V gene lookup returns CDR1 LNHDA and CDR2 SQIVND (reference sequence).

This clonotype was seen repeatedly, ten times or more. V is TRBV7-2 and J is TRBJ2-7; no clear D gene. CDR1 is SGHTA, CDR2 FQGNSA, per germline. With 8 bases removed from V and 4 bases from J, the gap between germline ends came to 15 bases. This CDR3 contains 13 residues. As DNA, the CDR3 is TGTGCCAGCTCAGTAGTAGGGATGTACGAGCAGTACTTC. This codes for CASSVVGMYEQYF.